This T cell receptor beta chain was captured by sequencing in a study of blood T cells in healthy people across ages. Study results and limitations: Naive and antigen-experienced cells could not be conclusively compared, given unsorted PBMCs.

As for this clonotype: Its antigen is unidentified.

The second PCR ran about 6 to 12 cycles with a sample-barcoded 5' primer and J-beta primers. Sequencing yielded, for each sample, at least 2.5 million paired-end reads carrying CDR3. TCRdb used MiXCR to reprocess the 5' RACE reads, holding one entry per CDR3 protein. This table holds roughly 1,300,000 distinct CDR3 sequences, 59% found once. The receptor's source is a man aged 18 to 29 in good health. Sequencing used blood.

CDR3 amino acids: CSAATGNQETQYF. CDR3 coding DNA: TGCAGTGCCGCCACCGGGAACCAAGAGACCCAGTACTTC. This chain connects TRBV20-1 to TRBJ2-5; possibly TRBD2 for D (5 bases). CDR3 length equals 13 residues. The V gene lost 6 bases and the J gene lost 0 bases, with 11 bases spanning the gap. Germline-derived CDR1 and CDR2 are DFQATT and SNEGSKA (reference sequence).